These T cell receptor beta chains were read from a single sample in a study of T cell responses to AZD1222 COVID-19 vaccine. Here immunoSEQ multiplex PCR was the method, and the copy in TCRdb shows in-frame clones only, minus some. The sample carries roughly 200,000 clones, about 92% recorded once. This material consisted of peripheral blood, taken on day 0 of MenACWY control vaccination. These receptors were collected from an adult in good health. The CDR3 runs from the conserved cysteine through the conserved F or W. The order of the fields is CDR3 DNA, CDR3 protein, J gene, D gene, clone size, V gene. D genes are given only for firm matches. Clone size, where shown, is once, few, many, or a class for clones that have expanded.

TGTGCCAGGGACCGGACAGGGAAAAACACTGAAGCTTTCTTT | CARDRTGKNTEAFF | TRBJ1-1 | TRBD1 | . | TRBV2
TGTGCCAGCAGCTTGGGGACAGGGGTTAACTATGGCTACACCTTC | CASSLGTGVNYGYTF | TRBJ1-2 | TRBD1 | . | TRBV5-4
TGTGCCAGAAGCTTGGGCACCCCGATGCGAGAGCAGTACTTC | CARSLGTPMREQYF | TRBJ2-7 | . | . | TRBV5-3
TGTGCCAGCAGTTACTCGAGGGTGAACACTGAAGCTTTCTTT | CASSYSRVNTEAFF | TRBJ1-1 | . | . | TRBV6-2/TRBV6-3
TGTGCCAGCAGCTTAGGCGTCCTTGGAAACACCATATATTTT | CASSLGVLGNTIYF | TRBJ1-3 | . | . | TRBV7-2
TGTGCCAGCTCCCCCCTGGGGGCCACTGAAGCTTTCTTT | CASSPLGATEAFF | TRBJ1-1 | . | once | TRBV18
TGCGCCAGCAGCTTGAAAGGGGAAGGGAACTACGAGCAGTACTTC | CASSLKGEGNYEQYF | TRBJ2-7 | . | . | TRBV5-1
TGTGCCAGCAGTTCGTCCTACGAGCAGTACTTC | CASSSSYEQYF | TRBJ2-7 | . | . | TRBV12-3/TRBV12-4
TGTGCCAGCAGCTTGCTGGCGGGAATTAATCAGCCCCAGCATTTT | CASSLLAGINQPQHF | TRBJ1-5 | . | few | TRBV5-8
TGTGCCAGCAGCTTAGCTAGGTTTGCAGATACGCAGTATTTT | CASSLARFADTQYF | TRBJ2-3 | . | . | TRBV7-9
TGTGCCTGGAGCGGCATTCCCGGAAACACCATATATTTT | CAWSGIPGNTIYF | TRBJ1-3 | . | . | TRBV30
TGTGCCTTGACGACTAGCCCCACCGGGGAGCTGTTTTTT | CALTTSPTGELFF | TRBJ2-2 | TRBD2 | . | TRBV30
TGTGCCAGTAGTCGTATAACAGGCAATCAGCCCCAGCATTTT | CASSRITGNQPQHF | TRBJ1-5 | . | . | TRBV19
TGTGCCAGCTCTGGGTCCTCAGATAGCAATCAGCCCCAGCATTTT | CASSGSSDSNQPQHF | TRBJ1-5 | . | . | TRBV18
TGTGCCAGCACCCCAGGGGCAGACTATGGCTACACCTTC | CASTPGADYGYTF | TRBJ1-2 | . | . | TRBV5-5
TGTGCCAGCAGCTTATATGAAAAACTGTTTTTT | CASSLYEKLFF | TRBJ1-4 | . | . | TRBV11-2
TGTGCCAGCTCACCACCTGGGGGGTCCGAAAAACTGTTTTTT | CASSPPGGSEKLFF | TRBJ1-4 | . | . | TRBV18
TGTGCCAGCAGGGAAGACGGGACAGGTAGAAACTATGGCTACACCTTC | CASREDGTGRNYGYTF | TRBJ1-2 | TRBD1 | once | TRBV7-9
TGTGCCAGCAGTTACTCGAGGCAGTATGCCGCCTATGGCTACACCTTC | CASSYSRQYAAYGYTF | TRBJ1-2 | . | . | TRBV6-5
TGTGCCAGCAGCCCCCCCAGGGCAGGGGGAGGCGAAAAACTGTTTTTT | CASSPPRAGGGEKLFF | TRBJ1-4 | TRBD1 | . | TRBV7-9
TGCGCCAGCAGCCAAGATTGGCAGGGGCTCCCTACCCAGTACTTC | CASSQDWQGLPTQYF | TRBJ2-7 | . | . | TRBV4-3
TGTGCCAGCAGCTTGGACAGGGACTATTCACCCCTCCACTTT | CASSLDRDYSPLHF | TRBJ1-6 | TRBD1 | once | TRBV7-9
TGTGCCAGCAGCTTAGGGGGGGGCGCGGACACTGAAGCTTTCTTT | CASSLGGGADTEAFF | TRBJ1-1 | . | . | TRBV7-2
TGTGCCAGCAGTCACCGTAGCGGAGAGACCCAGTACTTC | CASSHRSGETQYF | TRBJ2-5 | . | . | TRBV11-3
TGTGCCAGCAGCGATCGACCCGGGAACACCATATATTTT | CASSDRPGNTIYF | TRBJ1-3 | . | . | TRBV28
TGTGCCAGCAGTTCGGCAGGGTCGGACACTGAAGCTTTCTTT | CASSSAGSDTEAFF | TRBJ1-1 | . | . | TRBV27
TGTGCCAGCTCACCAACAGGGAGAAGTAATTCACCCCTCCACTTT | CASSPTGRSNSPLHF | TRBJ1-6 | . | . | TRBV18
TGTGCCAGCAGCGTTATGGACAGTCCCCGTTATGGCTACACCTTC | CASSVMDSPRYGYTF | TRBJ1-2 | . | . | TRBV9
TGTGCCAGCAGCCAAGACGCGGGGGGGGTCACCTATGGCTACACCTTC | CASSQDAGGVTYGYTF | TRBJ1-2 | . | . | TRBV4-2
TGTGCCACCAGTGATCCAACACCGGGACAGGATGAAGAGACCCAGTACTTC | CATSDPTPGQDEETQYF | TRBJ2-5 | TRBD1 | . | TRBV24-1
TGTGCCAGCAGTCGGGACAGCGAGTTTAATCAGCCCCAGCATTTT | CASSRDSEFNQPQHF | TRBJ1-5 | TRBD1 | . | TRBV6-2/TRBV6-3
TGTGCCAGCAGCCAAGGTCCAGGGGGCGGTGGCTACACCTTC | CASSQGPGGGGYTF | TRBJ1-2 | TRBD1 | . | TRBV3-1/TRBV3-2
TGTGCCAGCAGCCGACAGGGAACGAGCACTGAAGCTTTCTTT | CASSRQGTSTEAFF | TRBJ1-1 | TRBD1 | . | TRBV5-5
TGCGCCAGCAGCTTTGGCGGTTCTAATGAAAAACTGTTTTTT | CASSFGGSNEKLFF | TRBJ1-4 | . | . | TRBV5-1
TGTGCCAGCAGTTTATTAATGAACTCCTACGAGCAGTACTTC | CASSLLMNSYEQYF | TRBJ2-7 | . | . | TRBV28
TGCAGCGTTCAAAATTCCAGACAGTCCAATGAGCAGTTCTTC | CSVQNSRQSNEQFF | TRBJ2-1 | . | . | TRBV29-1
TGTGCCAGCTCACCGAGCCGGGACACTGAAGCTTTCTTT | CASSPSRDTEAFF | TRBJ1-1 | . | . | TRBV18
TGTGCCAGCTGTGACGGTGGAGGTGCAGGGGGAGAAAAACTGTTTTTT | CASCDGGGAGGEKLFF | TRBJ1-4 | TRBD1 | once | TRBV27
TGCGCCAGCAGCCCAGCAGGGGTGAATGGCTACACCTTC | CASSPAGVNGYTF | TRBJ1-2 | . | . | TRBV5-1
TGCGCCAGCAGCTCAGGACAGGGAGGTGGAAACACCATATATTTT | CASSSGQGGGNTIYF | TRBJ1-3 | TRBD1 | . | TRBV5-1
TGTGCCAGCAGCTTAGAGGGAGGGGGCAGCACTGAAGCTTTCTTT | CASSLEGGGSTEAFF | TRBJ1-1 | TRBD1 | . | TRBV7-2
TGTGCCAGCAGCTCTCCGGCGAGGACCTACGAGCAGTACTTC | CASSSPARTYEQYF | TRBJ2-7 | . | . | TRBV6-2/TRBV6-3
TGTGCCAGTAGTATAGGGGGGAAGGGAGGCTACACCTTC | CASSIGGKGGYTF | TRBJ1-2 | . | . | TRBV19
TGTGCCAGCAGCCTCGACAGGGGCCCCTACAATGAGCAGTTCTTC | CASSLDRGPYNEQFF | TRBJ2-1 | TRBD1 | . | TRBV6-5
TGTGCCAGCAGTCCCTCCGGGGGTACCGATACGCAGTATTTT | CASSPSGGTDTQYF | TRBJ2-3 | . | . | TRBV6-6
TGTGCCAGCACCCCGAACCGGGACAGTTACTACGAGCAGTACTTC | CASTPNRDSYYEQYF | TRBJ2-7 | TRBD1 | . | TRBV11-2
TGTGCCAGCAGTGCCACTTGGGGCAATCAGCCCCAGCATTTT | CASSATWGNQPQHF | TRBJ1-5 | . | . | TRBV27
TGTGCCAGCAGTTACTCGGCGGGCCTGGGAGGAAACACCATATATTTT | CASSYSAGLGGNTIYF | TRBJ1-3 | . | . | TRBV6-5
TGCGCCCGCAGGGGGGCTCTGGGACAGGGGGCTTATTCACCCCTCCACTTT | CARRGALGQGAYSPLHF | TRBJ1-6 | TRBD1 | . | TRBV5-1
TGTGCCAGCAGTTTGGACTATGGCTACACCTTC | CASSLDYGYTF | TRBJ1-2 | . | . | TRBV28
TGTGCCATCAGTGACAGAAACAATGAGCAGTTCTTC | CAISDRNNEQFF | TRBJ2-1 | . | . | TRBV10-3
TGTGCCAGCAGCGCTTTGGGACAAACTGAGGGCCAGCCCCAGCATTTT | CASSALGQTEGQPQHF | TRBJ1-5 | . | . | TRBV5-6
TGTGCCAGCAGGGACCGGGGGCGAGAGACCCAGTACTTC | CASRDRGRETQYF | TRBJ2-5 | . | once | TRBV6-5
TGTGCCAGCAGCGTAGGGGGGACTAGCGGAATCTACGAGCAGTACTTC | CASSVGGTSGIYEQYF | TRBJ2-7 | TRBD2 | . | TRBV9